One sample yielded the 18 T cell receptor beta chains listed below, sequenced in a study of CD8 T cells in ankylosing spondylitis. Overall study findings and caveats: Apparently characteristic of ankylosing spondylitis blood was a TCR beta motif (roughly 8 highly homologous variants).

No cognate antigen is known for these TCRs. TCRdb passed the 5' RACE reads through MiXCR, listing each CDR3 protein once. The sample holds 400,000 or so distinct CDR3 sequences, roughly 27% seen once. Sequenced: blood, either unsorted or a sorted T cell fraction (not recorded which). All receptors derive from a male donor with ankylosing spondylitis.

J is TRBJ2-7 and V is TRBV28, with 10 bases identical to TRBD1. The V gene end was trimmed by 5 bases and the J gene end by 3 bases; junction bases not matched to a gene: 10. CDR3 length: 16 amino acids. CDR1 is MDHEN and CDR2 is SYDVKM in the germline V gene. For the CDR3, the DNA is TGTGCCAGCAGTCGAATCGGGGGACAGGGGATCTACGAGCAGTACTTC. Amino acid sequence: CASSRIGGQGIYEQYF.

The DNA for the CDR3 is TGTGCCAGCAGCGTGGCCGCGGAAGAGACCCAGTACTTC. Translated, it gives CASSVAAEETQYF. The chain couples TRBV9 to TRBJ2-5, with no clear D. V lost 2 bases to trimming and J lost 3 bases, with 8 bases between them. The CDR3 covers 13 residues. Germline CDR1 SGDLS, CDR2 YYNGEE.

This rearrangement joins TRBV29-1 to TRBJ2-3; 7 positions agree with TRBD2. This CDR3 is built from 13 residues. Losses at the gene ends were 4 bases for V and 4 bases for J; bases not matched to a gene: 5. Germline CDR1 reads SQVTM; CDR2 reads ANQGSEA. The CDR3: CSVGASGSDTQYF. Here the CDR3 DNA reads TGCAGCGTTGGGGCTAGCGGATCAGATACGCAGTATTTT.

This chain links TRBV5-6 with TRBJ2-1; D remains ambiguous. This CDR3 comprises 14 residues. Trimming stripped 2 bases from V and 9 bases from J, with 15 bases between. Germline lookup yields CDR1 SGHDT and CDR2 YYEEEE. CDR3 DNA sequence: TGTGCCAGCAGCTTAGGCCGCCTCCTCGGTGAGCAGTTCTTC. This translates into CASSLGRLLGEQFF. Together with reference TRBV5-6 and TRBJ2-1, the CDR3 gives the full variable domain: DAGVTQSPTHLIKTRGQQVTLRCSPKSGHDTVSWYQQALGQGPQFIFQYYEEEERQRGNFPDRFSGHQFPNYSSELNVNALLLGDSALYLCASSLGRLLGEQFFGPGTRLTVL.

This clonotype was observed at least ten times. The chain carries TRBV12-3 or TRBV12-4 and TRBJ1-2; tentative D call: TRBD1 (5 bases). V was trimmed by 5 bases and J by 4 bases, leaving 17 bases between them. The CDR3 extends over 15 amino acids. As DNA, the CDR3 is TGTGCCAGCAGTCGGGGGGTCCTTGGGGCCTATGGCTACACCTTC. Protein product: CASSRGVLGAYGYTF.

This clonotype was counted only a few times. The V gene is TRBV18, the J gene TRBJ2-5; D not resolved. With 1 base removed from V and 2 bases from J, the gap between germline ends came to 5 bases. Germline CDR1 KGHSH, CDR2 LQKENI. The length of the CDR3 is 13 residues. Written as DNA, the CDR3 is TGTGCCAGCTCACCACAGCTTCAAGAGACCCAGTACTTC. Its translation: CASSPQLQETQYF.

The V gene is TRBV27, the J gene TRBJ1-5, with D uncertain. V was shortened by 3 bases and J by 0 bases, with 6 bases between the two germline ends. CDR3 length: 14 amino acids. CDR1 MNHEY and CDR2 SMNVEV come from the germline V gene (reference sequence). The DNA for the CDR3 is TGTGCCAGCAGTTTTGGGAATAGCAATCAGCCCCAGCATTTT. Amino acid sequence: CASSFGNSNQPQHF.

The chain has TRBV6-1 and TRBJ1-5; D gene ambiguous. V gave up 6 bases and J gave up 8 bases, with 23 bases separating them. Germline V lookup: CDR1 MNHNS, CDR2 SASEGT. This CDR3 contains 16 residues. CDR3 sequence reads: CASSGSLKTLRKPQHF. In DNA, the CDR3 is TGTGCCAGCAGCGGAAGCCTCAAGACCCTCAGAAAGCCCCAGCATTTT.

This rearrangement joins TRBV10-3 to TRBJ1-1, with D possibly TRBD1 on 6 matching bases. There are 13 residues in the CDR3. V was trimmed by 3 bases and J by 7 bases, leaving 12 bases between them. From germline, CDR1 is ENHRY and CDR2 SYGVKD. The CDR3 DNA reads TGTGCCATCAGTGATAGCGTGGACAGTGAAGCTTTCTTT. Its protein product is CAISDSVDSEAFF.

Written as DNA, the CDR3 is TGCAGCGTTGAAGTGGGGCAAGAGACCCAGTACTTC. Translating it yields CSVEVGQETQYF. The chain joins TRBV29-1 to TRBJ2-5; D ambiguous. This CDR3 region has 12 residues. Germline CDR1 and CDR2: SQVTM and ANQGSEA. Between the trimmed V and J ends, which lost 1 base and 2 bases, there was a span of 5 bases.

A few counts support this clonotype. The chain joins TRBV10-3 to TRBJ1-1; TRBD1 aligns across 7 bases. The germline V gene encodes CDR1 ENHRY and CDR2 SYGVKD. V was clipped by 4 bases and J by 7 bases; unmatched bases: 9. The length of the CDR3 is 14 residues. CDR3 protein: CAISGQGVYGEAFF. The CDR3 nucleotides are TGTGCCATCAGTGGACAGGGAGTTTATGGTGAAGCTTTCTTT.

This clonotype was counted a single time. J is TRBJ2-7 and V is TRBV11-2; a weak D match, TRBD2 (6 bases). The V gene lost 3 bases and the J gene lost 5 bases, with 17 bases spanning the gap. The CDR3 covers 15 residues. Germline CDR1 is SGHAT and CDR2 is FQNNGV. CDR3 DNA: TGTGCCAGCAGCTTTAGCGGTCGAGGGGTCCACGAGCAGTACTTC. Protein sequence: CASSFSGRGVHEQYF.

A few counts support this clonotype. The chain has TRBV5-1 and TRBJ2-7, with D perhaps matching TRBD1 (6 bases). CDR1 is SGHRS, CDR2 YFSETQ, per germline. The CDR3 is 14 residues long. Trimming pared 3 bases from V and 9 bases from J, leaving 19 bases between. For the CDR3, the DNA is TGCGCCAGCAGCTCTACCCTGGACAGCTCTGGGCAGTACTTC. As protein: CASSSTLDSSGQYF.

This clonotype was observed many times. This chain connects TRBV12-3 or TRBV12-4 to TRBJ1-5, with D tentatively TRBD1 (5 bases). The CDR3 has 16 residues. The V and J ends lost 5 bases and 2 bases respectively, with 16 bases between them. The CDR3 nucleotides read TGTGCCAGCAGTCCAAATACGGGGGGGGGCAATCAGCCCCAGCATTTT. This translates into CASSPNTGGGNQPQHF.

This clonotype was recorded a few times. The chain uses TRBV14 and TRBJ2-1, with D tentatively TRBD1 or TRBD2 (5 bases each). The germline V gene encodes CDR1 SGHDN and CDR2 FVKESK. CDR3 length equals 16 residues. The germline V and J ends were trimmed by 3 bases and 7 bases, with 19 bases remaining between them. This CDR3 is CASSQSRDLPNNEQFF. CDR3 nucleotides: TGTGCCAGCAGCCAGAGCCGGGACCTCCCTAATAATGAGCAGTTCTTC.

In this sample, this clonotype turned up a few times. CDR3 sequence: CASSLVGLQETQYF. CDR3 nucleotides: TGTGCCAGCAGCTTAGTGGGCCTCCAAGAGACCCAGTACTTC. This rearrangement joins TRBV11-2 to TRBJ2-5; D is uncertain. CDR1 SGHAT and CDR2 FQNNGV come from the germline V gene. The CDR3 is 14 amino acids. Trimming stripped 1 base from V and 1 base from J, with 7 bases between.

The chain carries TRBV12-3 or TRBV12-4 and TRBJ2-3; the match to TRBD1 covers 7 bases. After removal of 5 bases from V and 1 base from J, the junction contained 9 bases not matched to a gene. CDR3 length: 16 amino acids. The CDR3, as DNA: TGTGCCAGCAGTCCTTACCGACAGGGACGCACAGATACGCAGTATTTT. Translated, it gives CASSPYRQGRTDTQYF.

This clonotype was observed a handful of times. This chain joins TRBV12-3 or TRBV12-4 and TRBJ2-1; possible D gene TRBD1, 6 bases. The CDR3 runs to 15 residues. Trimming shortened V by 7 bases and J by 5 bases, and 18 bases separated the two germline ends. As DNA, the CDR3 is TGTGCCAGCACTTCCCACAGGGATCGGAACAATGAGCAGTTCTTC. Protein: CASTSHRDRNNEQFF.